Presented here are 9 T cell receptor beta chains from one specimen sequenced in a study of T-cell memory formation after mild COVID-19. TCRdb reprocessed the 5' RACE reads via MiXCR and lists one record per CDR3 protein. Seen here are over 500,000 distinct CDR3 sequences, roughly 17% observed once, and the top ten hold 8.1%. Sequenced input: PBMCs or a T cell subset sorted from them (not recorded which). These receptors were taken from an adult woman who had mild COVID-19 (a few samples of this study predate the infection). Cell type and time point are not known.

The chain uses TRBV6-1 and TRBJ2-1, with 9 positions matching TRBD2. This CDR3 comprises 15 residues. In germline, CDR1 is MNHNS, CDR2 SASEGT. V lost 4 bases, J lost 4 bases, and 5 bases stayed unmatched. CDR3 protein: CASSVSTSGYNEQFF. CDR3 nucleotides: TGTGCCAGCAGTGTCTCGACTAGCGGATACAATGAGCAGTTCTTC.

CDR3 amino acids: CSVELQSNEKLFF. DNA for the CDR3: TGCAGCGTTGAATTACAGTCTAATGAAAAACTGTTTTTT. The chain joins TRBV29-1 to TRBJ1-4; D gene uncertain. The ends were cut back, 2 bases at V and 3 bases at J, with 7 bases in the middle. From germline, CDR1 is SQVTM and CDR2 ANQGSEA. The CDR3 is 13 amino acids.

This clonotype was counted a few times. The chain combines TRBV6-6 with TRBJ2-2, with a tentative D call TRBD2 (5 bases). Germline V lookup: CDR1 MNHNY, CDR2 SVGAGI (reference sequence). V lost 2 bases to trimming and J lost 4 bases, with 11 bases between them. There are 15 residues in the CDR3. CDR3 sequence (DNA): TGTGCCAGCAGTTACGGTAGCGCAAGCACCGGGGAGCTGTTTTTT. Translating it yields CASSYGSASTGELFF.

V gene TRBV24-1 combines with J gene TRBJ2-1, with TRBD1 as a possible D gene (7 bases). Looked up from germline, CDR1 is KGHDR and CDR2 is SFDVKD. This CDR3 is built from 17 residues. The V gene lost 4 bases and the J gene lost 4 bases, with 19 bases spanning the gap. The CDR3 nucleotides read TGTGCCACCAGTGAAACTACAGGGGCGGGGTTATACAATGAGCAGTTCTTC. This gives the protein CATSETTGAGLYNEQFF.

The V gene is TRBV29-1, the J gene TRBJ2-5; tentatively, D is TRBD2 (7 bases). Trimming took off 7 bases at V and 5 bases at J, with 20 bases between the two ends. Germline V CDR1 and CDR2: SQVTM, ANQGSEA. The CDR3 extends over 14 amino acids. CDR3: CSGTARRGRETQYF. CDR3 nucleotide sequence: TGCAGCGGTACTGCGAGGCGGGGGCGGGAGACCCAGTACTTC.

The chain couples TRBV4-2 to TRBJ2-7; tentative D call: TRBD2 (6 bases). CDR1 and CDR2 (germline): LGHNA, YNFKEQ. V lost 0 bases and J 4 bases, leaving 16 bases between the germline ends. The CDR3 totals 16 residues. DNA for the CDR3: TGTGCCAGCAGCCAAGACATCCCCGGGGGTCCATACGAGCAGTACTTC. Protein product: CASSQDIPGGPYEQYF.

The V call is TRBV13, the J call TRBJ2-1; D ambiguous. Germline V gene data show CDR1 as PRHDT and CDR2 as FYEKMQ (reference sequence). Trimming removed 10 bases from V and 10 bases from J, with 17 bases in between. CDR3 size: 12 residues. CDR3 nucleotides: TGTGCCACCGATTCGGGCCTCGCAGAGCAGTTCTTC. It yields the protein CATDSGLAEQFF. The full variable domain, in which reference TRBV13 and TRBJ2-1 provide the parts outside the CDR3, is AAGVIQSPRHLIKEKRETATLKCYPIPRHDTVYWYQQGPGQDPQFLISFYEKMQSDKGSIPDRFSAQQFSDYHSELNMSSLELGDSALYFCATDSGLAEQFFGPGTRLTVL.

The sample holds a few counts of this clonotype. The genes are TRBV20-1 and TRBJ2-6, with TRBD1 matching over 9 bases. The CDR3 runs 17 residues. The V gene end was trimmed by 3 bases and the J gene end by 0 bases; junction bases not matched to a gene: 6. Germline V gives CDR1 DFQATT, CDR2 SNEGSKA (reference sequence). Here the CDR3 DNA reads TGCAGTGCTAGGGGGGGACAGGGTGGCTCTGGGGCCAACGTCCTGACTTTC. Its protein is CSARGGQGGSGANVLTF.

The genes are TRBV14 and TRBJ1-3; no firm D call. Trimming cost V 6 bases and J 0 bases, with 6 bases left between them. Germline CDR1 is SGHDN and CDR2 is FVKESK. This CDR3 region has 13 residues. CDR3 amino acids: CASRDLSGNTIYF. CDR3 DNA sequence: TGTGCCAGCAGGGACCTCTCTGGAAACACCATATATTTT.